These 13 T cell receptor beta chains share one sample of origin, sequenced in a study of cytomegalovirus exposure and HLA in healthy donors. PCR amplification relied on 60 Vbeta primers (plus 13 Jbeta primers). The table came from immunoSEQ multiplex PCR; TCRdb's copy has only in-frame clones and leaves some out. Here the sample spans 250,000 to 350,000 clones, roughly 90% being singletons. Sequenced material: PBMCs. The receptors were gathered from a man aged 35-49 years in good health and CMV-seropositive.

This chain connects TRBV29-1 to TRBJ2-5, with 8 bases that match TRBD2. V lost 5 bases, J lost 5 bases, and 4 bases stayed unmatched. CDR1 and CDR2 (germline): SQVTM, ANQGSEA. The CDR3 loop spans 12 amino acids. In DNA form, the CDR3 reads TGCAGCGTTTACCCGGGAGGGGAGACCCAGTACTTC. Translated, it gives CSVYPGGETQYF.

This rearrangement joins TRBV5-4 to TRBJ1-3, with 11 bases that match TRBD1. This CDR3 is 18 amino acids long. Germline V gene sequence: CDR1 SGHNT, CDR2 YYREEE (reference sequence). With V trimmed by 2 bases and J by 1 base, 8 bases remained unmatched. CDR3 DNA: TGTGCCAGCAGCTTTACCGGGACAGGGGGGTTTTCTGGAAACACCATATATTTT. It yields the protein CASSFTGTGGFSGNTIYF. Looking up the rest from reference TRBV5-4 and TRBJ1-3 gives the full variable domain: ETGVTQSPTHLIKTRGQQVTLRCSSQSGHNTVSWYQQALGQGPQFIFQYYREEENGRGNFPPRFSGLQFPNYSSELNVNALELDDSALYLCASSFTGTGGFSGNTIYFGEGSWLTVV.

V gene TRBV7-6 combines with J gene TRBJ2-1; 9 nucleotides align to TRBD1. V lost 4 bases and J lost 4; bases outside the gene matches: 14. CDR1 SGHVS and CDR2 FNYEAQ come from the germline V gene. This CDR3 has 18 residues. DNA of the CDR3: TGTGCCAGCAGCTCACGTCGATGGGGGACAGGGAGGTACAATGAGCAGTTCTTC. The encoded protein is CASSSRRWGTGRYNEQFF.

The chain is built from TRBV28 and TRBJ1-2, with D maybe TRBD1 (5 bases). V was trimmed by 6 bases and J by 4 bases, leaving 18 bases between them. Per germline, CDR1 MDHEN and CDR2 SYDVKM. The CDR3 extends over 15 amino acids. CDR3 loop: CASSDLRVQAYGYTF. CDR3 nucleotides: TGTGCCAGCAGCGACCTCAGGGTTCAAGCCTATGGCTACACCTTC.

CDR3 sequence: CASSLSSSGYSYEQYF. The CDR3 nucleotides are TGTGCCAGCAGTTTATCGTCTAGCGGGTACTCCTACGAGCAGTACTTC. The gene calls are TRBV27 and TRBJ2-7, with 8 nucleotides matching TRBD2. The germline V gene encodes CDR1 MNHEY and CDR2 SMNVEV (reference sequence). V shed 0 bases, J shed 0 bases, and the junction held 4 bases outside the gene matches. This CDR3 has 16 amino acids.

CDR3 amino acids: CASSLLAGGWTGELFF. The CDR3 DNA reads as TGTGCCAGCAGCTTACTAGCGGGAGGTTGGACCGGGGAGCTGTTTTTT. This chain joins TRBV11-2 and TRBJ2-2, with TRBD2 matching 11 bases. The germline V gene has CDR1 SGHAT and CDR2 FQNNGV. The CDR3 extends over 16 amino acids. V shed 2 bases, J shed 5 bases, and the junction held 4 bases outside the gene matches.

This clone was seen a handful of times. This sequence joins TRBV5-4 and TRBJ2-7, with 7 bases identical to TRBD2. This CDR3 spans 16 amino acids. Germline trimming cut 5 bases from V and 2 bases from J; bases unmatched to any gene: 13. Germline CDR1 SGHNT, CDR2 YYREEE (reference sequence). CDR3 in amino acids: CASSLGWRGSPYEQYF. CDR3 bases: TGTGCCAGCAGTCTTGGGTGGCGCGGGAGTCCCTACGAGCAGTACTTC.

The chain combines TRBV7-2 with TRBJ2-1; maybe TRBD1 (5 bases). Germline CDR1 and CDR2: SGHTA and FQGNSA. Trimming left V 1 base short and J 2 bases short, with 9 bases between. This CDR3 has 15 residues. The CDR3 sequence is CASSLVWGPYNEQFF. CDR3 sequence (DNA): TGTGCCAGCAGCTTAGTCTGGGGCCCCTACAATGAGCAGTTCTTC.

CDR3 nucleotide sequence: TGTGCCAGCAGTGCTGGATCAGGGGTCAACACCGGGGAGCTGTTTTTT. The encoded protein is CASSAGSGVNTGELFF. The chain carries TRBV6-1 and TRBJ2-2; possible D gene TRBD1, 6 bases. CDR3 length equals 16 residues. The V gene lost 4 bases and the J gene lost 2 bases, with 14 bases spanning the gap. Germline loops: CDR1 MNHNS, CDR2 SASEGT.

This clone was found a few times. This chain uses TRBV2 with TRBJ1-2, with unresolved D. Trimming took 3 bases from V and 0 from J, leaving 5 bases between them. The CDR3 covers 13 residues. Germline CDR1 SNHLY, CDR2 FYNNEI. For the CDR3, the DNA is TGTGCCAGCAGTGAGGTAGCTAACTATGGCTACACCTTC. Its translation is CASSEVANYGYTF.

The V and J genes are TRBV27 and TRBJ2-5; 7 bases line up with TRBD1. Germline-derived CDR1 and CDR2 are MNHEY and SMNVEV (reference sequence). There are 18 residues in the CDR3. Losses at the gene ends were 3 bases for V and 5 bases for J; bases not matched to a gene: 18. In DNA, the CDR3 is TGTGCCAGCAGTTTGTTGACAGGGACGGGCGCGACGGAGGAGACCCAGTACTTC. Its translation is CASSLLTGTGATEETQYF.

The chain is built from TRBV13 and TRBJ2-1, with 10 bases matching TRBD2. The V gene's germline CDR1 is PRHDT and CDR2 FYEKMQ (reference sequence). Trimming cost V 0 bases and J 6 bases; bases outside gene matches: 8. CDR3 size: 17 residues. CDR3 region: CASSLGLAGTRPNEQFF. The CDR3 coding sequence is TGTGCCAGCAGCTTAGGACTAGCGGGAACTCGGCCCAATGAGCAGTTCTTC.

CDR3 sequence (DNA): TGCGCCAGCGGCGGTGAAGGGGGGGGAACCGGGGAGCTGTTTTTT. It translates to CASGGEGGGTGELFF. V is TRBV23-1 and J is TRBJ2-2; possibly TRBD2 for D (7 bases). TRBV23-1 is an open reading frame whose function is uncertain. The CDR3 has 15 amino acids. The V end was cut by 8 bases, the J end by 5 bases, with 18 bases between.